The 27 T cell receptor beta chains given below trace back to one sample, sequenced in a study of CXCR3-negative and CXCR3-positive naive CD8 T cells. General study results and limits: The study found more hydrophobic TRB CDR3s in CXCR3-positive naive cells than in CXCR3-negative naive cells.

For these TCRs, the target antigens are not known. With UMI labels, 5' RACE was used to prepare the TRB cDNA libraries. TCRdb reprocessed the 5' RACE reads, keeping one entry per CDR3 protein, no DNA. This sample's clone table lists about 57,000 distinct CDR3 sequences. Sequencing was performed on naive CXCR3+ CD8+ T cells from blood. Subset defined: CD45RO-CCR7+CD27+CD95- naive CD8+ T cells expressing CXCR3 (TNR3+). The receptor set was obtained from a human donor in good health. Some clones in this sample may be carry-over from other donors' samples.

CDR3 in amino acids: CSVLRSSTYEQYF. This rearrangement joins TRBV29-1 to TRBJ2-7; TCRdb lists TRBD2, though no DNA is available to test this call. In germline, CDR1 is SQVTM, CDR2 ANQGSEA. The CDR3 runs to 13 residues.

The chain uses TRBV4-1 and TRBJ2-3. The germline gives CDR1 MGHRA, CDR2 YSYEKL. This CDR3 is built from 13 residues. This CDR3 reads CASSPGPEDTQYF.

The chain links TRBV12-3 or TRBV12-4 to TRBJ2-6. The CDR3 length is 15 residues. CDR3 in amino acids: CASSGPGSGANVLTF.

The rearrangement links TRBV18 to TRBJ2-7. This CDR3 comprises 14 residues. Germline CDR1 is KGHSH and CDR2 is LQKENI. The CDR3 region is CASAGLHWSYEQYF.

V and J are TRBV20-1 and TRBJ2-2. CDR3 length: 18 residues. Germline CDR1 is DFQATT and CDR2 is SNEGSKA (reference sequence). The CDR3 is CSAFRWRNNYANTGELFF.

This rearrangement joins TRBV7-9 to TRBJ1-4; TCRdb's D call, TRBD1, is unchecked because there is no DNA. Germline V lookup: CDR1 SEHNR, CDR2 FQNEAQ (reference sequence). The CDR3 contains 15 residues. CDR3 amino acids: CASRPGDRVNEKLFF. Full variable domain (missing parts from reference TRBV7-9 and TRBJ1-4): DTGVSQNPRHKITKRGQNVTFRCDPISEHNRLYWYRQTLGQGPEFLTYFQNEAQLEKSRLLSDRFSAERPKGSFSTLEIQRTEQGDSAMYLCASRPGDRVNEKLFFGSGTQLSVL.

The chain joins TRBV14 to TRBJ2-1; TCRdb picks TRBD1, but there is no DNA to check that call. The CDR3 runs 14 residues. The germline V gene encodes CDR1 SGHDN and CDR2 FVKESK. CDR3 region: CASSQETGYTEQFF.

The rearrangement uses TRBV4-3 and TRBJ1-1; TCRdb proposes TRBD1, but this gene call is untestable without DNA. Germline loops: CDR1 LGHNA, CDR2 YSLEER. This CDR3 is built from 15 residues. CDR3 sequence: CASSQDWGRNTEAFF.

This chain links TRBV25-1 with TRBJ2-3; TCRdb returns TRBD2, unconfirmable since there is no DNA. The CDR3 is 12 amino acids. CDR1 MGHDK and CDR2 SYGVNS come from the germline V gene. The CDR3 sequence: CASSGGPDTQYF.

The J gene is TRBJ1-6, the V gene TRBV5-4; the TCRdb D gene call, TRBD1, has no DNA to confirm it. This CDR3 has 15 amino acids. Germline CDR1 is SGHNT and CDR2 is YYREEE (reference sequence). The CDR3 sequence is CASSLSGGSNSPLHF.

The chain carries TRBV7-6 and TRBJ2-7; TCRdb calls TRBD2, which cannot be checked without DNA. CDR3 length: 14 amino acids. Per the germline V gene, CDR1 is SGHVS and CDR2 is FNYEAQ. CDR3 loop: CASSLEAGSYEQYF.

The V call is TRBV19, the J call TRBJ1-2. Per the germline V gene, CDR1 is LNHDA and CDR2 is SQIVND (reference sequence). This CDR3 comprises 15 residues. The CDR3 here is CASTPREGPNYGYTF.

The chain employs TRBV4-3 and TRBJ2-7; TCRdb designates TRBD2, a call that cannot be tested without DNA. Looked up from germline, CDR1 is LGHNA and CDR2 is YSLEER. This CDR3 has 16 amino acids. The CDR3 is CASSPNHGTASYEQYF.

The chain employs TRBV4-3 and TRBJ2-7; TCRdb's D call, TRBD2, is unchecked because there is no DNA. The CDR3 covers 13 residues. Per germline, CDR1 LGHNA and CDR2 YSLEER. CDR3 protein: CASSQDSEGEQYF.

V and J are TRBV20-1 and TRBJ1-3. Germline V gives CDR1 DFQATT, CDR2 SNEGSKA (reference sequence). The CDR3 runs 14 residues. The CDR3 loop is CSARGDLPGNTIYF.

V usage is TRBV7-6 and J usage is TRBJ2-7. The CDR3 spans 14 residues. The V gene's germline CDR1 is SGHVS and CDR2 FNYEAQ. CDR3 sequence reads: CASSLGYGDYEQYF.

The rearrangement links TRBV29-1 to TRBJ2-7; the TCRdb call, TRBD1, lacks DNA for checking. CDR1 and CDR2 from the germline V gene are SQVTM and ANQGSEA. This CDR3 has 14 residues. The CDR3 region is CSVETGTETYEQYF.

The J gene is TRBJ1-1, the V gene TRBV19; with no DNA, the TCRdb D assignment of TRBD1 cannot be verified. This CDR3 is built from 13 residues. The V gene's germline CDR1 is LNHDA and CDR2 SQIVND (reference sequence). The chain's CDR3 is CASGRGPGTEAFF.

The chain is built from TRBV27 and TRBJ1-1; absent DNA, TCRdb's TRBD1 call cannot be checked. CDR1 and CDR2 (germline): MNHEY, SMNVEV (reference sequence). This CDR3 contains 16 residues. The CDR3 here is CASSNAQGTVNTEAFF.

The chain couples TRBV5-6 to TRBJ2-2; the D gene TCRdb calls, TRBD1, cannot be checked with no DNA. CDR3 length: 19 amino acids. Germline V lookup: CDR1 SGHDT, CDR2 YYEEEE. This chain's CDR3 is CASSFYRGQSRLGTGELFF.

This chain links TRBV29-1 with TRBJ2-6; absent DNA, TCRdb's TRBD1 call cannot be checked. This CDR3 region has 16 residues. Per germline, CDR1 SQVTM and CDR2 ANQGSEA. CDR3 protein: CSVEGTLLSGANVLTF.

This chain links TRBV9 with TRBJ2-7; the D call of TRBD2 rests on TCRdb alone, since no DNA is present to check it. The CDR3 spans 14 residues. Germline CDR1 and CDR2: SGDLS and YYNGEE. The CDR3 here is CASSPSLTGYEQYF.

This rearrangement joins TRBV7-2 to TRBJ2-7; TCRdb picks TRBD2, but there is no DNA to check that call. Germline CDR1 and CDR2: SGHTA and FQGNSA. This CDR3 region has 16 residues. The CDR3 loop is CASSISGSSPFYEQYF. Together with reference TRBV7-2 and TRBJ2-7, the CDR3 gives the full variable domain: GAGVSQSPSNKVTEKGKDVELRCDPISGHTALYWYRQSLGQGLEFLIYFQGNSAPDKSGLPSDRFSAERTGGSVSTLTIQRTQQEDSAVYLCASSISGSSPFYEQYFGPGTRLTVT.

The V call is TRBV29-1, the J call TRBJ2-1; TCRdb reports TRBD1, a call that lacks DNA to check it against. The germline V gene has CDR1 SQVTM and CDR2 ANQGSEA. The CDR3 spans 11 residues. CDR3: CSVKAGGEQFF.

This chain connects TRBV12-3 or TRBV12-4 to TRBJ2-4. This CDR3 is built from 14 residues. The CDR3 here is CASSLGSAKNIQYF.

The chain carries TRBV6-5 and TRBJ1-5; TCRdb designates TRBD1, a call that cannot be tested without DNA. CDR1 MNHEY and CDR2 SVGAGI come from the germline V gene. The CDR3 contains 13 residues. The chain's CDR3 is CASSPGGVQPQHF.

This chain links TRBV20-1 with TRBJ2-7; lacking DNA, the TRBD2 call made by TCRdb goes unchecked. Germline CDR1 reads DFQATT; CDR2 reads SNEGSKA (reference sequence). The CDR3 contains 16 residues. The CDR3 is CSARAPSGVAPYEQYF.